These T cell receptor beta chains were read from a single sample in a study of shared clonotypes between healthy human individuals. Method: immunoSEQ multiplex PCR; TCRdb's copy keeps in-frame clones and lacks some. The top ten hold around 1.1% of the sample, which has some 2,000,000 clones, approximately 95% seen once. The sequencing sample was made of naive CD8+ T cells sorted from blood. The receptors originated from a man aged 18 to 29 in good health. Both conserved end residues are part of each CDR3. Fields, in order: clone size, D gene, J gene, V gene, CDR3 DNA, CDR3 protein. The D gene is left open where the match is weak. Some rows have no size entry. The others give once, few or many, or a class for an expanded clone.

NA TRBD1 TRBJ2-7 TRBV27 TGTGCCAGCAGTCCCTCGGGACAGGGGAGGTACGAGCAGTACTTC CASSPSGQGRYEQYF
NA NA TRBJ1-5 TRBV2 TGTGCCAGCAGTGAAGCGCTTCTTGGGCAGATCAATCAGCCCCAGCATTTT CASSEALLGQINQPQHF
NA NA TRBJ2-2 TRBV6-5 TGTGCCAGCAGTCCCTATATGACCGGGGAGCTGTTTTTT CASSPYMTGELFF
NA NA TRBJ1-2 TRBV6-1 TGTGCCAGCAGTGAATTGGCTAGGCACTATGGCTACACCTTC CASSELARHYGYTF
NA NA TRBJ2-7 TRBV30 TGTGCCTGGAGTAAAGGACATCTATACGAGCAGTACTTC CAWSKGHLYEQYF
NA NA TRBJ1-5 TRBV30 TGTGCCTGGACGAACAGGGATAATCAGCCTCAGCATTTT CAWTNRDNQPQHF
NA TRBD2 TRBJ2-7 TRBV2 TGTGCCAGCAGGGTTGGGCGGGGGGCCCTCTACGAGCAGTACTTC CASRVGRGALYEQYF
NA NA TRBJ2-7 TRBV4-1 TGCGCCAGCAGCCAAGAGACGCGGTCCTACGAGCAGTACTTC CASSQETRSYEQYF
NA NA TRBJ2-2 TRBV7-9 TGTGCCAGCAGCTTAGATCAACAGGGCACCGGGGAGCTGTTTTTT CASSLDQQGTGELFF
NA NA TRBJ2-5 TRBV28 TGTGCCAGCAACCTTCGTTGGAGCCAAGAGACCCAGTACTTC CASNLRWSQETQYF
NA NA TRBJ2-7 TRBV9 TGTGCCAGCAGCGTATCAGGCTCCTACGAGCAGTACTTC CASSVSGSYEQYF
NA NA TRBJ1-5 TRBV19 TGTGCCAGTAGTATATCTCAGTATAGCAATCAGCCCCAGCATTTT CASSISQYSNQPQHF
NA NA TRBJ2-2 TRBV4-1 TGCGCCAGCAGCCAAGACCCCGGATACACCGGGGAGCTGTTTTTT CASSQDPGYTGELFF
NA TRBD2 TRBJ2-7 TRBV9 TGTGCCAGCAGCGGAGTGGGGGGGTCCTACGAGCAGTACTTC CASSGVGGSYEQYF
once TRBD1 TRBJ1-2 TRBV30 TGTGCCTGGAGTGTAGGGGGCGACTATGGCTACACCTTC CAWSVGGDYGYTF
NA NA TRBJ2-7 TRBV7-9 TGTGCCAGCAGCTCAGCACAGGGTCAGTCCTACGAGCAGTACTTC CASSSAQGQSYEQYF
NA TRBD2 TRBJ2-1 TRBV6-1 TGTGCCAGCAGTGGGCGACTAGCGGGAGATATCAATGAGCAGTTCTTC CASSGRLAGDINEQFF
NA NA TRBJ1-1 TRBV7-8 TGTGCCAGCAGCCTCGTGGTGGGCTGGGACACTGAAGCTTTCTTT CASSLVVGWDTEAFF
NA NA TRBJ1-3 TRBV13 TGTGCCAGCAGCTTAGTAAACCTCTGGGACACCATATATTTT CASSLVNLWDTIYF
NA NA TRBJ2-5 TRBV30 TGTGCCTGGACGTTCAACACGCAAGAGACCCAGTACTTC CAWTFNTQETQYF
NA NA TRBJ2-3 TRBV10-1 TGCGCCAGCAGTGACGGGGGATCTAGCACAGATACGCAGTATTTT CASSDGGSSTDTQYF
once NA TRBJ2-1 TRBV6-5 TGTGCCAGCAGTTACGAAGGACTTACATACAATGAGCAGTTCTTC CASSYEGLTYNEQFF
NA NA TRBJ2-7 TRBV11-2 TGTGCCAGCACCATTGGATTCGGCTCCTACGAGCAGTACTTC CASTIGFGSYEQYF
NA NA TRBJ2-7 TRBV7-2 TGTGCCAGCAGCTCAGGACTGTTTACCTACGAGCAGTACTTC CASSSGLFTYEQYF
NA NA TRBJ2-7 TRBV7-9 TGTGCCAGCAGCTTAATCACCACCTACGAGCAGTACTTC CASSLITTYEQYF
NA NA TRBJ2-7 TRBV29-1 TGCAGCGCGAAGTCAGGATCCTACGAGCAGTACTTC CSAKSGSYEQYF
NA NA TRBJ2-3 TRBV27 TGTGCCAGCAGTCCGTTAGGGGCAGACACAGATACGCAGTATTTT CASSPLGADTDTQYF
NA NA TRBJ1-2 TRBV27 TGTGCCAGCAGTTTGGGAAAGGGGATTGGCTACACCTTC CASSLGKGIGYTF
NA NA TRBJ2-7 TRBV10-3 TGTGCCATCAGTGAGTCGATTGGGGAAGGGGGCTACGAGCAGTACTTC CAISESIGEGGYEQYF
NA NA TRBJ1-1 TRBV7-9 TGTGCCAGCACCAGGGAGGGTGGTACTGAAGCTTTCTTT CASTREGGTEAFF
NA NA TRBJ1-1 TRBV7-9 TGTGCCAGCAGCTTATGGGGAAACATGAACACTGAAGCTTTCTTT CASSLWGNMNTEAFF
once NA TRBJ2-7 TRBV27 TGTGCCAGCAGTTTAATAACCCCTTTGGGTGGCGGGAACCCCTACGAGCAGTACTTC CASSLITPLGGGNPYEQYF
NA TRBD1 TRBJ1-2 TRBV27 TGTGCCAGCAGTTTATCCTCGGGACAGAGACACTATGGCTACACCTTC CASSLSSGQRHYGYTF
NA NA TRBJ2-1 TRBV27 TGTGCCAGCAGCCCCGCCCGCCGGGGGAACTACAATGAGCAGTTCTTC CASSPARRGNYNEQFF
NA NA TRBJ2-7 TRBV30 TGTGCCTGGAGCGCTGGGGATCCCGTCGAGCAGTACTTC CAWSAGDPVEQYF